Listed below are T cell receptor beta chains from one sample, sequenced in a study of blood T cell repertoires in COVID-19. Generated by immunoSEQ multiplex PCR, the TCRdb table keeps only in-frame clones and is missing some. This table holds approximately 15,000 clones, 78% found once. The sequenced sample was peripheral blood. These receptors were collected from a man aged 60 to 69 with active or convalescent COVID-19. Both conserved end residues are trimmed from each CDR3. The order of the fields is J gene, V gene, CDR3 protein.

TRBJ2-7,TRBV28,ASSSLSGASYEQY
TRBJ1-6,TRBV6-6,ASSSRGEDSPLH
TRBJ1-5,TRBV7-8,ASSSTGYSNQPQH
TRBJ2-7,TRBV5-5,ASSFRLAGGSFYEQY
TRBJ2-3,TRBV5-1,ASSLVGTGTSSDTQY
TRBJ1-6,TRBV6-5,ASSYSTGLNSPLH
TRBJ2-5,TRBV5-1,ASSFDRAETQY
TRBJ2-4,TRBV6-5,ASIKGANTKNIQY
TRBJ2-7,TRBV5-1,ASSLIQGAYEQY
TRBJ2-1,TRBV29-1,SVEAGELHNEQF
TRBJ2-1,TRBV6-1,ASSEEWGAYNEQF
TRBJ2-1,TRBV7-3,ASSLKFGGFNEQF
TRBJ1-4,TRBV29-1,SVQTGAEEKLF
TRBJ1-3,TRBV5-5,ASSQQGAPSGNTIY
TRBJ1-5,TRBV29-1,SVGTGGQPQH
TRBJ2-1,TRBV3-1/TRBV3-2,ASKPSTASSYNEQF
TRBJ1-4,TRBV7-9,ASSQTGDSREKLF
TRBJ2-3,TRBV28,ASSLSTGIGDTQY
TRBJ2-1,TRBV3-1/TRBV3-2,ASSQEIRVFNEQF
TRBJ2-1,TRBV6-6,ASSPPDYAATLVEQF
TRBJ1-1,TRBV5-4,ASSLTRDTEAF
TRBJ2-3,TRBV7-6,ASSLGSLAHSTDTQY
TRBJ2-7,TRBV27,ANRSQGTYEQY
TRBJ2-5,TRBV11-2,ASSLGRSGQETQY
TRBJ2-2,TRBV29-1,SVRGSSGELF
TRBJ1-1,TRBV6-2/TRBV6-3,ASSPGQVLGSTEAF